The 4 T cell receptor beta chains reported below all come from one sample, sequenced in a study of blood T cell repertoires in COVID-19. Profiling relied on immunoSEQ multiplex PCR, and the TCRdb table lists in-frame clones only, not all of them. The data show 150,000 to 200,000 clones, approximately 84% seen once. Sequencing was carried out using PBMCs or T cells enriched from blood (not recorded which). Source of these receptors: a human donor with acute COVID-19. The donor label of this sample is uncertain.

The CDR3 here is CASSPWTSHTDTQYF. The CDR3 coding sequence is TGTGCCAGCAGCCCCTGGACTAGCCACACAGATACGCAGTATTTT. The chain has TRBV7-2 and TRBJ2-3, with 8 bases identical to TRBD2. This CDR3 has 15 amino acids. V lost 5 bases, J lost 2 bases, and 6 bases stayed unmatched. The V gene's germline CDR1 is SGHTA and CDR2 FQGNSA.

The chain is built from TRBV6-1 and TRBJ1-2; D unresolved. Germline-derived CDR1 and CDR2 are MNHNS and SASEGT. CDR3 size: 12 residues. The V end lost 3 bases, the J end lost 2 bases, and 4 bases lay between the germline ends. CDR3 coding DNA: TGTGCCAGCAGTGACAGAAACTATGGCTACACCTTC. It codes for CASSDRNYGYTF.

This chain links TRBV19 with TRBJ2-1; 10 bases map to TRBD1. V lost 4 bases, J lost 6 bases, and 12 bases stayed unmatched. Germline CDR1 is LNHDA and CDR2 is SQIVND (reference sequence). This CDR3 is 17 amino acids long. The CDR3 region is CASSKIWDRGGGNEQFF. CDR3 bases: TGTGCCAGTAGTAAGATTTGGGACAGGGGTGGGGGCAATGAGCAGTTCTTC. Full variable domain (outside the CDR3, taken from reference TRBV19 and TRBJ2-1): DGGITQSPKYLFRKEGQNVTLSCEQNLNHDAMYWYRQDPGQGLRLIYYSQIVNDFQKGDIAEGYSVSREKKESFPLTVTSAQKNPTAFYLCASSKIWDRGGGNEQFFGPGTRLTVL.

This clone was found once. The rearrangement links TRBV7-2 to TRBJ1-5; 8 bases agree with TRBD1. Per the germline V gene, CDR1 is SGHTA and CDR2 is FQGNSA. This CDR3 has 15 residues. V was clipped by 2 bases and J by 7 bases; unmatched bases: 7. CDR3 sequence: CASSLRTGLGQPQHF. The CDR3 DNA follows: TGTGCCAGCAGCTTAAGGACAGGGCTGGGGCAGCCCCAGCATTTT.